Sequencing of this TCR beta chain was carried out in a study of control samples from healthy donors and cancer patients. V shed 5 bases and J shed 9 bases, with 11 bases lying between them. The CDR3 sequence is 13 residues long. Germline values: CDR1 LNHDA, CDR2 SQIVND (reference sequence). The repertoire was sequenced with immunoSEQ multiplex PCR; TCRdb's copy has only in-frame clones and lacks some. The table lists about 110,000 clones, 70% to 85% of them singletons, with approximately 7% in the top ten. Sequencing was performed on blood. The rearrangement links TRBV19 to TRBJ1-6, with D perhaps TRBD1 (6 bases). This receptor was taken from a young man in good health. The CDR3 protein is CASSYQGGSPLHF. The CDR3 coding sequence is TGTGCCAGTAGTTACCAAGGGGGTTCACCCCTCCACTTT.